These 8 T cell receptor beta chains originate from one sample sequenced in a study of CD8 T cells in Susac syndrome. With random hexamers, roughly 0.45 to 1 ug RNA was reverse transcribed. TCRdb reanalysed the immunoSEQ multiplex PCR reads using MiXCR and keeps one entry per CDR3 protein. Of over 350,000 distinct CDR3 sequences in the sample, 75% to 90% were seen once. Sequenced input: CD8+ T cells from PBMCs. These receptors came from a human donor with multiple sclerosis.

The CDR3 spells CASSEPGQEAYEQYF. CDR3 coding DNA: TGTGCCAGCAGTGAACCGGGACAGGAAGCTTACGAGCAGTACTTC. The chain couples TRBV12-3 or TRBV12-4 to TRBJ2-7, with 8 bases lining up with TRBD1. The V gene end was trimmed by 5 bases and the J gene end by 4 bases; junction bases not matched to a gene: 10. The CDR3 sequence is 15 residues long.

This clonotype was recorded only once. This chain joins TRBV18 and TRBJ2-7; D unresolved. Trimming left V 0 bases short and J 5 bases short, with 8 bases between. This CDR3 is 13 amino acids long. Germline lookup yields CDR1 KGHSH and CDR2 LQKENI. The CDR3: CASSPPPSDEQYF. CDR3 coding DNA: TGTGCCAGCTCACCACCTCCCAGCGACGAGCAGTACTTC.

In DNA form, the CDR3 reads TGTGCCAGCAGCTGGGGGGGGTCTGGGGAGCAGTACTTC. This codes for CASSWGGSGEQYF. The chain links TRBV27 to TRBJ2-7, with 7 bases matching TRBD2. CDR3 length equals 13 residues. CDR1 MNHEY and CDR2 SMNVEV come from the germline V gene (reference sequence). J was trimmed by 7 bases and V by 6 bases; bases with no gene match: 9.

This chain links TRBV5-5 with TRBJ1-2, with 7 bases identical to TRBD1. This CDR3 is built from 15 residues. Germline V gene sequence: CDR1 SGHKS, CDR2 YYEKEE (reference sequence). The J segment lost 5 bases and the V segment lost 4 bases, leaving 11 bases of the junction unmatched. The CDR3, as DNA: TGTGCCAGCAGCCTTAATAGGGACAGTTCTTATGGCTACACCTTC. Translated, it gives CASSLNRDSSYGYTF.

The CDR3 here is CASSSLSGRRANEQFF. As DNA, the CDR3 is TGTGCCAGCAGCTCCTTAAGCGGGAGGAGAGCAAATGAGCAGTTCTTC. The V gene is TRBV7-6, the J gene TRBJ2-1; 9 nucleotides line up with TRBD2. V shed 4 bases and J 7 bases; nucleotides not matched to a gene: 11. CDR3 length: 16 amino acids. Per the germline V gene, CDR1 is SGHVS and CDR2 is FNYEAQ.

This chain's CDR3 is CASSLFPPGQGGAEAFF. The CDR3, as DNA: TGTGCCAGCAGTTTGTTCCCCCCCGGACAGGGGGGCGCTGAAGCTTTCTTT. The rearrangement links TRBV6-5 to TRBJ1-1, with TRBD1 matching 10 bases. Per the germline V gene, CDR1 is MNHEY and CDR2 is SVGAGI. CDR3 length: 17 amino acids. V dropped 4 bases and J dropped 6; count of bases not matched to a gene: 14.

This clonotype was picked up one time. The genes are TRBV27 and TRBJ1-1; D not resolved. V was clipped by 3 bases and J by 1 base, with 12 bases between them. The CDR3 is 15 amino acids. Per germline, CDR1 MNHEY and CDR2 SMNVEV (reference sequence). CDR3 residues: CASSFPGRENTEAFF. The DNA of the CDR3 is TGTGCCAGCAGTTTCCCAGGCCGAGAGAACACTGAAGCTTTCTTT.

The chain combines TRBV2 with TRBJ1-4; D is ambiguous. The CDR3 spans 15 residues. Germline-derived CDR1 and CDR2 are SNHLY and FYNNEI. V gave up 4 bases and J gave up 8 bases, with 17 bases separating them. DNA for the CDR3: TGTGCCAGCAGTGCCGCGGCCCCGGGAGAAGAAAAACTGTTTTTT. Protein: CASSAAAPGEEKLFF.